This TCR beta chain is drawn from a study of cytomegalovirus exposure and HLA in healthy donors. Both 60 Vbeta primers and 13 Jbeta primers went into the PCR. Original analysis: About 11 million shared chains were among the roughly 78 million unique TCR beta chains that a later analysis counted. This table comes from immunoSEQ multiplex PCR, and its TCRdb copy is limited to in-frame clones, with some not included. The DNA gave D and trimming, while V, J and clone size come from that table. The sample gives about 94,000 clones, 75% to 80% of which show up once; about 4% is in the top ten. The CDR3 spans 14 residues. The ends were cut back, 8 bases at V and 0 bases at J, with 8 bases in the middle. The V gene's germline CDR1 is SNHLY and CDR2 FYNNEI. Study-level results: Reportedly, diagnosis of cytomegalovirus status by the classifier showed high specificity and sensitivity. TCR beta chain V- and J-gene trimming was linked, in a later analysis, to a missense variant in DCLRE1C.

The table lists this clone with a few counts. Its antigen is not identified. What was sequenced was PBMCs. The TCR was taken from a woman between 40 and 55 years old in good health and CMV-seronegative. This rearrangement joins TRBV2 to TRBJ2-6; unclear D gene. CDR3 nucleotide sequence: TGTGCCAGCCATTCAGTCTCTGGGGCCAACGTCCTGACTTTC. It specifies CASHSVSGANVLTF. Drawing the rest from reference TRBV2 and TRBJ2-6, the complete variable domain is EPEVTQTPSHQVTQMGQEVILRCVPISNHLYFYWYRQILGQKVEFLVSFYNNEISEKSEIFDDQFSVERPDGSNFTLKIRSTKLEDSAMYFCASHSVSGANVLTFGAGSRLTVL.